This TCR beta chain came from a study of cytomegalovirus exposure and HLA in healthy donors. The PCR had 60 Vbeta and 13 Jbeta primers. Sequenced by immunoSEQ multiplex PCR; TCRdb stores in-frame clones only, minus some. Counted here are approximately 100,000 clones, more than 75% occurring once; the ten biggest clones make up approximately 3.6%. Worth noting for this clone: The antigen is undetermined.

The CDR3 covers 11 residues. Germline V gene lookup returns CDR1 SGHRS and CDR2 YFSETQ. Trimming cost V 4 bases and J 2 bases, with 3 bases left between them. General study findings and limits: Reports indicated that the classifier achieved high specificity and sensitivity in diagnosing cytomegalovirus status. Based on reports, TCR beta sequences accurately predicted HLA-A and HLA-B alleles for most subjects. Near-uniform donor sequencing depth was presumed by presence/absence analyses. DRB1 had the most TCR associations and HLA-C the fewest, a later analysis found, with rates varying by HLA locus.

The origin of this receptor is a woman in her 50s in good health and CMV-seropositive. Sequencing was carried out using PBMCs. The chain employs TRBV5-1 and TRBJ1-1; no reliable D call. CDR3 sequence reads: CASSHNTEAFF. The CDR3 coding sequence is TGCGCCAGCAGCCATAACACTGAAGCTTTCTTT.